This T cell receptor beta chain comes out of a study of pediatric ulcerative colitis. Each sample received Survey-level depth of up to 500,000 reads. This table comes from immunoSEQ multiplex PCR, and its TCRdb copy is limited to in-frame clones, with some not included. This sample has more than 35,000 clones, with about 80% found just once. One to two pinch biopsies were taken from the rectum during colonoscopy. No immunosuppressive drugs were given to ulcerative colitis patients before diagnostic colonoscopy. The CDR3 totals 13 residues. Trimming shortened V by 3 bases and J by 5 bases, and 8 bases separated the two germline ends. Germline CDR1 and CDR2: SGHRS and YFSETQ.

The chain couples TRBV5-1 to TRBJ2-2; D not certain. Sequenced material: gut tissue. This receptor was taken from a boy aged 5-17 years with moderate ulcerative colitis. The CDR3 is CASSWIGTGELFF. DNA of the CDR3: TGCGCCAGCAGCTGGATAGGGACCGGGGAGCTGTTTTTT.